The clone carrying this T cell receptor beta chain appeared a few times. Antigen unknown. This sample is part of a study of beta chain features in type 1 diabetes. Whole-study findings and limits: Insertions were fewer and deletions more numerous at VDJ junctions in type 1 diabetes patients.

Donors underwent one heparinised blood draw, 95 to 150 mL on average. Reverse transcription of all isolated RNA meant that expressed TCRB transcripts were sequenced. There were 3 million to 4 million reads on average in the naive, central memory and regulatory T cell samples. Assay used: immunoSEQ multiplex PCR; TCRdb lists only in-frame clones, some missing. In the table there are about 150,000 clones, around 10% of which are singletons. The CDR3 totals 15 residues. Germline CDR1 reads MNHEY; CDR2 reads SVGAGI. The J segment lost 7 bases and the V segment lost 1 base, leaving 9 bases of the junction unmatched.

Sequenced sample: central memory CD4+ T cells from blood. The source of this sequence is a man in his late teens or twenties in good health. The chain links TRBV6-5 to TRBJ1-1; TRBD1 agrees at 7 bases. The CDR3 reads CASSYYRGVGGEAFF. CDR3 bases: TGTGCCAGCAGTTACTACAGGGGAGTAGGGGGTGAAGCTTTCTTT.